The 13 T cell receptor beta chains listed next were all sequenced from one sample in a study of T cell repertoires in cytomegalovirus infection. TCRdb redid the calling of the reads with MiXCR, one entry per CDR3 protein. The profile covers around 240,000 distinct CDR3 sequences, with approximately 24% appearing a single time and 18% taken by the ten largest. Sequenced sample: CD8+ T cells from PBMCs. The receptor set was obtained from a human donor in good health (CMV status not recorded). Some clones in this sample may be carry-over from other donors' samples.

CDR3 nucleotide sequence: TGTGCCAGCAGCTTGGGGTGGGGCTCCTACAATGAGCAGTTCTTC. It translates to CASSLGWGSYNEQFF. The rearrangement links TRBV5-4 to TRBJ2-1; D remains ambiguous. The germline V gene has CDR1 SGHNT and CDR2 YYREEE (reference sequence). CDR3 length: 15 residues. V shed 0 bases and J shed 0 bases, with 7 bases lying between them.

This clonotype has a handful of counts. This chain connects TRBV6-4 to TRBJ2-3; maybe TRBD1 (5 bases). V lost 0 bases and J 3 bases, leaving 13 bases between the germline ends. CDR1 is MRHNA and CDR2 is SNTAGT in the germline V gene. This CDR3 contains 16 residues. The CDR3 nucleotides read TGTGCCAGCAGTGACTCAGGCCAGGGTATAACAGATACGCAGTATTTT. Amino acid sequence: CASSDSGQGITDTQYF.

The chain recombines TRBV4-1 with TRBJ1-6; D remains unclear. Trimming took 3 bases from V and 10 from J, leaving 16 bases between them. The CDR3 is 15 residues long. From germline, CDR1 is MGHRA and CDR2 YSYEKL. Here the CDR3 reads CASSQPGTELSPLHF. The DNA for the CDR3 is TGCGCCAGCAGCCAGCCGGGCACAGAACTATCACCCCTCCACTTT.

This clonotype has more than one count but fewer than ten. The chain recombines TRBV20-1 with TRBJ2-6, with D perhaps matching TRBD1 (6 bases). The germline V gene has CDR1 DFQATT and CDR2 SNEGSKA (reference sequence). The V end lost 0 bases, the J end lost 0 bases, and 15 bases lay between the germline ends. This CDR3 is 18 amino acids long. The chain's CDR3 is CSARDHSKGVSGANVLTF. CDR3 sequence (DNA): TGCAGTGCTAGAGATCATAGTAAGGGGGTCTCTGGGGCCAACGTCCTGACTTTC.

The CDR3 loop reads CASSGGGATSTDTQYF. In DNA, the CDR3 is TGTGCCAGCAGTGGGGGTGGGGCTACTAGCACAGATACGCAGTATTTT. The chain combines TRBV6-6 with TRBJ2-3, with D possibly being TRBD1 or TRBD2 (5 bases each). The germline V gene encodes CDR1 MNHNY and CDR2 SVGAGI (reference sequence). The CDR3 spans 16 residues. V lost 5 bases and J lost 0, with 15 bases in between.

This clonotype turned up a few times. This chain joins TRBV4-2 and TRBJ2-2, with TRBD1 matching over 12 bases. Germline V gives CDR1 LGHNA, CDR2 YNFKEQ. V lost 4 bases, J lost 7 bases, and 10 bases stayed unmatched. The CDR3 extends over 17 amino acids. CDR3 region: CASSPFTGTGGLGELFF. In DNA form, the CDR3 reads TGTGCCAGCAGCCCCTTCACCGGGACAGGGGGCCTCGGGGAGCTGTTTTTT.

The chain uses TRBV3-1 and TRBJ2-7; tentatively, D is TRBD1 (6 bases). The germline V and J ends were trimmed by 4 bases and 1 base, with 17 bases remaining between them. Germline V gene data show CDR1 as LGHDT and CDR2 as YNNKEL (reference sequence). The CDR3 is 16 residues long. The CDR3 is CASSPHPGHPSYEQYF. The CDR3 bases are TGTGCCAGCAGCCCCCACCCGGGACACCCATCCTACGAGCAGTACTTC.

The chain recombines TRBV5-1 with TRBJ2-1, with 11 bases lining up with TRBD1. The germline CDR1 and CDR2 sequences are SGHRS and YFSETQ. The CDR3 length is 16 residues. V shed 0 bases, J shed 8 bases, and the junction held 7 bases outside the gene matches. CDR3 in amino acids: CASSLARGQGGDEQFF. The CDR3 DNA follows: TGCGCCAGCAGCTTGGCTCGGGGACAGGGGGGCGATGAGCAGTTCTTC.

The gene calls are TRBV20-1 and TRBJ2-3, with 9 positions matching TRBD1. Germline V gene lookup returns CDR1 DFQATT and CDR2 SNEGSKA (reference sequence). The CDR3 has 16 amino acids. The ends lost 3 bases at V and 6 bases at J; junction bases unmatched: 13. CDR3 coding DNA: TGCAGTGCTAGTGGGCTCGTGACAGGGGGAATGGATACGCAGTATTTT. Protein: CSASGLVTGGMDTQYF.

In this sample, this clonotype turned up many times. The chain combines TRBV13 with TRBJ1-2; the D gene is possibly TRBD1 (5 bases). Deletions cut 5 bases from V and 3 bases from J, with 13 bases between. Per the germline V gene, CDR1 is PRHDT and CDR2 is FYEKMQ (reference sequence). There are 14 residues in the CDR3. The CDR3 DNA follows: TGTGCCAGCAGCCCCGGGACCGGATACTATGGCTACACCTTC. Its translation is CASSPGTGYYGYTF.

There are a few counts of this clonotype. The V and J genes are TRBV7-9 and TRBJ1-1, with D perhaps matching TRBD1 (6 bases). This CDR3 has 18 amino acids. Per the germline V gene, CDR1 is SEHNR and CDR2 is FQNEAQ (reference sequence). Deletions cut 5 bases from V and 3 bases from J, with 25 bases between. The CDR3 coding sequence is TGTGCCAGCAGCCGTGGGTGGGAACAGGGACTTACTGACACTGAAGCTTTCTTT. It encodes CASSRGWEQGLTDTEAFF.

The chain combines TRBV20-1 with TRBJ2-5, with TRBD1 matching over 7 bases. The CDR3 totals 14 residues. Germline V gives CDR1 DFQATT, CDR2 SNEGSKA (reference sequence). V was clipped by 4 bases and J by 2 bases; unmatched bases: 7. CDR3 DNA: TGCAGTGCTATCACAGGGGCGCTACAAGAGACCCAGTACTTC. Translating it yields CSAITGALQETQYF.

This clonotype was observed a handful of times. The gene calls are TRBV7-2 and TRBJ1-2; 7 bases map to TRBD1. J gave up 4 bases and V 4 bases, and 6 bases lay outside the gene matches. CDR1 is SGHTA, CDR2 FQGNSA, per germline. The CDR3 sequence is 14 residues long. CDR3 region: CASSYRGEVYGYTF. As DNA, the CDR3 is TGTGCCAGCAGCTACAGGGGAGAGGTCTATGGCTACACCTTC.